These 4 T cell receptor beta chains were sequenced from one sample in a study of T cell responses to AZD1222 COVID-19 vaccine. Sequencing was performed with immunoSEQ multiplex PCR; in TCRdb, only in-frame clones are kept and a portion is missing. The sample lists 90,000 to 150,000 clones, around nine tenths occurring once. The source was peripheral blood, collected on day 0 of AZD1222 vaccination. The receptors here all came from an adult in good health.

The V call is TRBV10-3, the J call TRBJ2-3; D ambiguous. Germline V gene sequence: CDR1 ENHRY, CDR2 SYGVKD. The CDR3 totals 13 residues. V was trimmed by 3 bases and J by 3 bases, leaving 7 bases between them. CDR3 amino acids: CAISESPTDTQYF. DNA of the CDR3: TGTGCCATCAGTGAAAGTCCTACAGATACGCAGTATTTT.

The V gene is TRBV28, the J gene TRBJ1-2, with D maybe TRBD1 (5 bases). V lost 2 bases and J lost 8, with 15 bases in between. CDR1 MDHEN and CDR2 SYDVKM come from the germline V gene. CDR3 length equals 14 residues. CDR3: CASSLIGARRGYTF. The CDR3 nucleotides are TGTGCCAGCAGTTTAATAGGGGCGCGTCGAGGCTACACCTTC.

The CDR3 protein is CASRREAAYEQYF. DNA of the CDR3: TGTGCCAGCCGCAGGGAAGCAGCCTACGAGCAGTACTTC. This chain joins TRBV6-6 and TRBJ2-7; tentative D call: TRBD1 (5 bases). The CDR3 is made up of 13 amino acids. The germline CDR1 and CDR2 sequences are MNHNY and SVGAGI (reference sequence). Trimming stripped 8 bases from V and 2 bases from J, with 13 bases between.

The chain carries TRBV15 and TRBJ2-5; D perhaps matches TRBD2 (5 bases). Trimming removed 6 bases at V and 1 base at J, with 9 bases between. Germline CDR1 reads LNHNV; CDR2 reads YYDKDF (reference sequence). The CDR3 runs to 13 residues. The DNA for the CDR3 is TGTGCCACCAGTCTCGGGGTCCAAGAGACCCAGTACTTC. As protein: CATSLGVQETQYF.